Shown below are 24 T cell receptor beta chains from a single sample sequenced in a study of shared clonotypes between healthy human individuals. CD45RO-negative cells were positively selected for CCR7, leaving out terminally differentiated effector memory CD45RA+ cells. Clones were read by immunoSEQ multiplex PCR, and TCRdb kept only the in-frame ones, dropping some. The sample contains about 2,200,000 clones, about 92% of which appear only once. Material for sequencing was naive CD8+ T cells from PBMCs. These receptors all come from a man younger than 35 in good health. Some clones in this sample may be carry-over from other donors' samples.

The chain carries TRBV27 and TRBJ1-1; the D is unclear. The V gene lost 5 bases and the J gene lost 7 bases, with 17 bases spanning the gap. The CDR3 sequence is 14 residues long. The germline V gene has CDR1 MNHEY and CDR2 SMNVEV (reference sequence). CDR3 sequence (DNA): TGTGCCAGCAGTCCGGGCCCCACCCCCATTGAAGCTTTCTTT. This codes for CASSPGPTPIEAFF.

The J gene is TRBJ1-1, the V gene TRBV30, with a weak D call TRBD1 (5 bases). Germline CDR1 and CDR2: GTSNPN and SVGIG (reference sequence). Deletions cut 4 bases from V and 5 bases from J, with 14 bases between. The CDR3 covers 13 residues. DNA for the CDR3: TGTGCCTGGAACACCGGGGGGGGAACTGAAGCTTTCTTT. Translation gives CAWNTGGGTEAFF.

This sequence joins TRBV27 and TRBJ2-7; D not resolved. V lost 0 bases and J 2 bases, leaving 17 bases between the germline ends. The CDR3 covers 17 residues. CDR1 and CDR2 (germline): MNHEY, SMNVEV (reference sequence). The CDR3 protein is CASSLSWFPEGAYEQYF. CDR3 nucleotide sequence: TGTGCCAGCAGTTTATCGTGGTTTCCGGAAGGAGCCTACGAGCAGTACTTC.

The J gene is TRBJ2-7, the V gene TRBV27; 10 nucleotides line up with TRBD2. The length of the CDR3 is 14 residues. V gave up 6 bases and J gave up 6 bases; unmatched junction bases: 8. The germline V gene encodes CDR1 MNHEY and CDR2 SMNVEV (reference sequence). CDR3 sequence (DNA): TGTGCCAGCAGACTAGCGGGATCTCCCGGCGAGCAGTACTTC. Translated, it gives CASRLAGSPGEQYF.

A single count supports this clone. The rearrangement joins TRBV7-6 to TRBJ2-5; TRBD2 matches 8 bases. The germline V gene has CDR1 SGHVS and CDR2 FNYEAQ. The CDR3 extends over 15 amino acids. V shed 5 bases, J shed 2 bases, and the junction held 7 bases outside the gene matches. CDR3 protein: CASSRTSGAQETQYF. The CDR3 DNA sequence: TGTGCCAGCAGCCGCACTAGCGGAGCTCAAGAGACCCAGTACTTC.

The J gene is TRBJ2-2, the V gene TRBV27; 7 nucleotides line up with TRBD1. This CDR3 is 15 amino acids long. Germline V gene sequence: CDR1 MNHEY, CDR2 SMNVEV (reference sequence). V was clipped by 4 bases and J by 10 bases; unmatched bases: 12. The CDR3 nucleotides are TGTGCCAGCAGTTCTTACCACGGGACAGCGGAGGAGCTGTTTTTT. It codes for CASSSYHGTAEELFF.

This chain connects TRBV4-2 to TRBJ1-2; D uncertain. Trimming pared 0 bases from V and 2 bases from J, leaving 13 bases between. The CDR3 has 16 amino acids. CDR1 LGHNA and CDR2 YNFKEQ come from the germline V gene. Here the CDR3 DNA reads TGTGCCAGCAGCCAAGAAGATCCAAATGGGAACTATGGCTACACCTTC. Amino acid sequence: CASSQEDPNGNYGYTF.

This chain links TRBV28 with TRBJ2-5, with 9 bases aligning to TRBD2. The length of the CDR3 is 16 residues. Losses at the gene ends were 5 bases for V and 5 bases for J; bases not matched to a gene: 12. Germline V CDR1 and CDR2: MDHEN, SYDVKM. Written as DNA, the CDR3 is TGTGCCAGCAGTCAAGATAGCGGGAGTCAGCGGGAGACCCAGTACTTC. Amino acids: CASSQDSGSQRETQYF.

V and J are TRBV29-1 and TRBJ2-7, with D possibly matching TRBD1 (6 bases). The CDR3 is made up of 14 amino acids. The germline V and J ends were trimmed by 6 bases and 5 bases, with 20 bases remaining between them. Germline V gene lookup returns CDR1 SQVTM and CDR2 ANQGSEA. CDR3 sequence (DNA): TGCAGCGTGGCCGGCACCGGGACACTCGACGAGCAGTACTTC. This encodes CSVAGTGTLDEQYF.

V usage is TRBV7-9 and J usage is TRBJ1-1; D uncertain. Between the trimmed V and J ends, which lost 2 bases and 3 bases, there was a span of 13 bases. Germline CDR1 SEHNR, CDR2 FQNEAQ (reference sequence). This CDR3 spans 15 amino acids. CDR3 sequence reads: CASSLRLHGDTEAFF. Written as DNA, the CDR3 is TGTGCCAGCAGCTTACGACTCCATGGGGACACTGAAGCTTTCTTT.

The V gene is TRBV29-1, the J gene TRBJ1-2; D unclear. Germline CDR1 SQVTM, CDR2 ANQGSEA. The V gene lost 7 bases and the J gene lost 3 bases, with 12 bases spanning the gap. CDR3 length: 12 amino acids. This CDR3 reads CSANSGYYGYTF. CDR3 DNA: TGCAGCGCCAACTCGGGGTACTATGGCTACACCTTC.

The V call is TRBV5-6, the J call TRBJ1-1; D perhaps matches TRBD1 (5 bases). The CDR3 totals 13 residues. Germline-derived CDR1 and CDR2 are SGHDT and YYEEEE. Trimming took off 0 bases at V and 7 bases at J, with 10 bases between the two ends. The CDR3 region is CASSLEGSGEAFF. The DNA for the CDR3 is TGTGCCAGCAGCTTGGAGGGGTCCGGTGAAGCTTTCTTT. The full variable domain, completed using reference TRBV5-6 and TRBJ1-1, is DAGVTQSPTHLIKTRGQQVTLRCSPKSGHDTVSWYQQALGQGPQFIFQYYEEEERQRGNFPDRFSGHQFPNYSSELNVNALLLGDSALYLCASSLEGSGEAFFGQGTRLTVV.

V usage is TRBV18 and J usage is TRBJ2-7, with 7 nucleotides matching TRBD1. In germline, CDR1 is KGHSH, CDR2 LQKENI. Trimming at V came to 5 bases and at J to 3 bases, leaving 10 bases not matched to a gene. The CDR3 covers 15 residues. The CDR3 DNA reads as TGTGCCAGCTCAGCGGCCCGGGACAGCTTCTACGAGCAGTACTTC. Amino acids: CASSAARDSFYEQYF. The variable domain in full, completed from reference TRBV18 and TRBJ2-7, reads NAGVMQNPRHLVRRRGQEARLRCSPMKGHSHVYWYRQLPEEGLKFMVYLQKENIIDESGMPKERFSAEFPKEGPSILRIQQVVRGDSAAYFCASSAARDSFYEQYFGPGTRLTVT.

The rearrangement joins TRBV5-1 to TRBJ2-1, with 8 bases that match TRBD2. Germline V gene data show CDR1 as SGHRS and CDR2 as YFSETQ. V was pared by 0 bases and J by 0 bases, with 8 bases of the junction left unmatched. CDR3 length equals 18 residues. CDR3 region: CASSLGETSAPSYNEQFF. The CDR3 DNA sequence: TGCGCCAGCAGCTTGGGCGAGACTAGCGCCCCCTCCTACAATGAGCAGTTCTTC.

The chain carries TRBV29-1 and TRBJ2-5; no reliable D call. With the DNA end fitting TRBJ2-7 better, the J assignment may be wrong. The CDR3 runs to 11 residues. CDR1 and CDR2 (germline): SQVTM, ANQGSEA. This chain's CDR3 is CSVSQDYEQYF. Written as DNA, the CDR3 is TGCAGCGTTTCCCAGGACTACGAGCAGTACTTC.

The chain uses TRBV7-9 and TRBJ2-2; possibly TRBD2 for D (5 bases). Trimming shortened V by 3 bases and J by 6 bases, and 20 bases separated the two germline ends. CDR1 is SEHNR and CDR2 is FQNEAQ in the germline V gene (reference sequence). CDR3 length: 17 amino acids. In nucleotides, the CDR3 is TGTGCCAGCAGCTTCGCGCCCGTCAGTCCGGAGGCCGGGGAGCTGTTTTTT. This gives the protein CASSFAPVSPEAGELFF.

V and J are TRBV7-9 and TRBJ2-3; D not certain. The CDR3 sequence is 14 residues long. Germline lookup yields CDR1 SEHNR and CDR2 FQNEAQ (reference sequence). V lost 5 bases to trimming and J lost 6 bases, with 15 bases between them. CDR3 in amino acids: CASSASLEADTQYF. Written as DNA, the CDR3 is TGTGCCAGCAGCGCGTCCCTAGAGGCGGATACGCAGTATTTT.

This rearrangement joins TRBV7-9 to TRBJ2-1; D possibly corresponds to TRBD1 (6 bases). Looked up from germline, CDR1 is SEHNR and CDR2 is FQNEAQ (reference sequence). Trimming pared 1 base from V and 4 bases from J, leaving 11 bases between. The CDR3 contains 15 residues. The chain's CDR3 is CASSLEQTGYNEQFF. DNA for the CDR3: TGTGCCAGCAGCTTAGAGCAGACAGGATACAATGAGCAGTTCTTC.

The V gene is TRBV12-5, the J gene TRBJ2-1; 7 nucleotides agree with TRBD2. From germline, CDR1 is LGHNT and CDR2 FRNRAP. With 1 base clipped from V and 3 bases from J, the junction kept 6 bases outside the gene matches. This CDR3 is 16 amino acids long. CDR3 coding DNA: TGTGCTAGTGGTTTGGCATTAGCGGGTTACTACAATGAGCAGTTCTTC. It yields the protein CASGLALAGYYNEQFF.

V and J are TRBV9 and TRBJ2-3; D is ambiguous. Germline CDR1 and CDR2: SGDLS and YYNGEE. Trimming took off 4 bases at V and 5 bases at J, with 14 bases between the two ends. This CDR3 contains 14 residues. For the CDR3, the DNA is TGTGCCAGCAGCCCCTCGCATCAGCAAGATACGCAGTATTTT. It codes for CASSPSHQQDTQYF.

The chain joins TRBV18 to TRBJ1-5; perhaps TRBD1 as D (6 bases). This CDR3 region has 16 residues. V was shortened by 3 bases and J by 2 bases, with 14 bases between the two germline ends. CDR1 is KGHSH, CDR2 LQKENI, per germline. CDR3 loop: CASSPPGEEGNQPQHF. The CDR3 nucleotides read TGTGCCAGCTCACCCCCAGGGGAAGAGGGCAATCAGCCCCAGCATTTT.

This chain links TRBV27 with TRBJ2-1, with D perhaps TRBD1 (6 bases). Trimming left V 6 bases short and J 0 bases short, with 12 bases between. Germline CDR1 and CDR2: MNHEY and SMNVEV (reference sequence). This CDR3 comprises 15 residues. For the CDR3, the DNA is TGTGCCAGCAGCGGACAGACCAACTCCTACAATGAGCAGTTCTTC. Its protein product is CASSGQTNSYNEQFF.

The chain couples TRBV28 to TRBJ2-7, with a tentative D call TRBD2 (5 bases). Deletions cut 6 bases from V and 2 bases from J, with 20 bases between. Germline V gene lookup returns CDR1 MDHEN and CDR2 SYDVKM. This CDR3 contains 16 residues. The CDR3 sequence: CASRPPITGITYEQYF. CDR3 nucleotide sequence: TGTGCCAGCAGACCACCAATAACCGGGATAACCTACGAGCAGTACTTC.

The V call is TRBV6-6, the J call TRBJ1-1, with a weak D call TRBD1 (5 bases). Trimming took off 8 bases at V and 2 bases at J, with 12 bases between the two ends. The CDR3 covers 13 residues. Germline V CDR1 and CDR2: MNHNY, SVGAGI (reference sequence). This CDR3 reads CASRGVKNTEAFF. In nucleotides, the CDR3 is TGTGCCAGCCGGGGGGTAAAAAACACTGAAGCTTTCTTT.